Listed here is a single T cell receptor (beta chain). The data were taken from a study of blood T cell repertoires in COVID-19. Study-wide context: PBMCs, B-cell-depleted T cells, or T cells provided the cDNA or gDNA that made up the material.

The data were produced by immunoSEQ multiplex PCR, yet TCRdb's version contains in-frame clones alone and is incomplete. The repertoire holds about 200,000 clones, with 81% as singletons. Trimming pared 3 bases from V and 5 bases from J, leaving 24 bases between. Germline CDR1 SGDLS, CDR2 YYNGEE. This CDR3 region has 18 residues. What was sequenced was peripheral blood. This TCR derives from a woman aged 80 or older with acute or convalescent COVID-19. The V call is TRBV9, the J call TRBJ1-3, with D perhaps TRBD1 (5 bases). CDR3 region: CASSAPTVPGVNRNTIYF. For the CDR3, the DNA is TGTGCCAGCAGCGCTCCGACAGTACCCGGAGTGAACAGAAACACCATATATTTT.